Following are 8 T cell receptor beta chains from one sample sequenced in a study of low-dose radiotherapy and immunotherapy resistance in tumors. Both TCRalpha and TCRbeta chains were reverse transcribed with V-gene-specific primers. A constant-region primer paired with the V-primer adapter amplified TCRs over about 20 PCR cycles. TCRdb re-called the reads with MiXCR, one entry per CDR3 protein. The repertoire holds approximately 70,000 distinct CDR3 sequences, with roughly 31% as singletons. Regarding time point: before trial treatment. The sequencing here drew on PBMCs, taken before treatment. The receptors stem from a female donor with ovarian cancer.

This clonotype was picked up a small number of times. The rearrangement uses TRBV5-1 and TRBJ2-1; tentative D call: TRBD1 (6 bases). The germline V and J ends were trimmed by 3 bases and 4 bases, with 11 bases remaining between them. The CDR3 contains 14 residues. Germline lookup yields CDR1 SGHRS and CDR2 YFSETQ. The CDR3 coding sequence is TGCGCCAGCAGCTCCGGGACATCTTACAATGAGCAGTTCTTC. The encoded protein is CASSSGTSYNEQFF.

In this sample, this clonotype turned up many times. This chain uses TRBV23-1 with TRBJ2-2; no clear D. TRBV23-1 is known as an ORF, though its function is uncertain. Trimming stripped 4 bases from V and 4 bases from J, with 4 bases between. The CDR3 runs 12 residues. The CDR3 DNA reads TGCGCCAGCAGTCGGGGCACCGGGGAGCTGTTTTTT. As protein: CASSRGTGELFF.

The rearrangement joins TRBV5-4 to TRBJ2-5; 11 bases fit TRBD1. CDR3 length: 15 residues. Per the germline V gene, CDR1 is SGHNT and CDR2 is YYREEE (reference sequence). The junction had 2 bases not matched to a gene; V was cut back by 4 bases and J by 0 bases. The CDR3 loop reads CASSGQGAHQETQYF. DNA of the CDR3: TGTGCCAGCAGCGGACAGGGGGCACACCAAGAGACCCAGTACTTC.

This clonotype turned up a few times. The genes are TRBV4-3 and TRBJ2-3; D unresolved. V was trimmed by 4 bases and J by 2 bases, leaving 13 bases between them. The CDR3 runs 15 residues. Germline loops: CDR1 LGHNA, CDR2 YSLEER. The CDR3 nucleotides are TGCGCCAGCAGCCTTCGTTGGGCGGCCACAGATACGCAGTATTTT. This encodes CASSLRWAATDTQYF.

A few counts support this clonotype. The V call is TRBV4-2, the J call TRBJ2-3; D call uncertain. The ends were cut back, 0 bases at V and 0 bases at J, with 16 bases in the middle. This CDR3 comprises 18 residues. Per germline, CDR1 LGHNA and CDR2 YNFKEQ. The CDR3 DNA follows: TGTGCCAGCAGCCAAGATGTGGGCGGAGCCCTTAGCACAGATACGCAGTATTTT. Translated: CASSQDVGGALSTDTQYF.

At least ten counts were recorded for this clonotype. The V gene is TRBV4-3, the J gene TRBJ2-2; no clear D gene. The CDR3 loop spans 17 amino acids. CDR1 and CDR2 from the germline V gene are LGHNA and YSLEER. V lost 1 base, J lost 0 bases, and 12 bases lay in between. The CDR3 loop reads CASSQGVLGTNTGELFF. The CDR3 nucleotides read TGCGCCAGCAGCCAAGGGGTTCTGGGAACGAACACCGGGGAGCTGTTTTTT.

The table lists this clonotype with many counts. V and J are TRBV28 and TRBJ1-6, with D tentatively TRBD1 (5 bases). The V gene's germline CDR1 is MDHEN and CDR2 SYDVKM. Trimming removed 2 bases from V and 2 bases from J, with 16 bases in between. CDR3 size: 18 residues. The CDR3 spells CASSLMGQGNAYNSPLHF. CDR3 DNA: TGTGCCAGCAGTTTAATGGGTCAGGGTAATGCCTATAATTCACCCCTCCACTTT.

This clonotype appeared many times. This chain connects TRBV4-1 to TRBJ2-5, with a weak D call TRBD2 (5 bases). V was trimmed by 2 bases and J by 4 bases, leaving 17 bases between them. Germline V CDR1 and CDR2: MGHRA, YSYEKL. This CDR3 spans 16 amino acids. The CDR3 here is CASSQSPDLWGETQYF. CDR3 DNA sequence: TGCGCCAGCAGCCAATCCCCGGACTTGTGGGGAGAGACCCAGTACTTC.